Described below is a single T cell receptor (beta chain) sequence and its context. Authors' processing steps: Amplification of reference gene primers was used by the study to estimate nucleated cell counts. Profiling relied on immunoSEQ multiplex PCR, and the TCRdb table lists in-frame clones only, not all of them. For V, J and clone size, that table is used; D and trimming come from the DNA. The sample contains roughly 120,000 clones, around 85% of which appear only once. This entry is derived from a study of blood T cell repertoires in COVID-19. The V end lost 8 bases, the J end lost 6 bases, and 13 bases lay between the germline ends. CDR1 and CDR2 (germline): MRHNA, SNTAGT. CDR3 length equals 13 residues.

This chain connects TRBV6-4 to TRBJ2-2; weak D call: TRBD1 (5 bases). The clonotype originates from a woman aged 55-69 years with COVID-19, enrolled during active disease. The sample comprised peripheral blood. DNA for the CDR3: TGTGCCAGCTCACAAAAAGGGGCCGGGGAGCTGTTTTTT. It yields the protein CASSQKGAGELFF.